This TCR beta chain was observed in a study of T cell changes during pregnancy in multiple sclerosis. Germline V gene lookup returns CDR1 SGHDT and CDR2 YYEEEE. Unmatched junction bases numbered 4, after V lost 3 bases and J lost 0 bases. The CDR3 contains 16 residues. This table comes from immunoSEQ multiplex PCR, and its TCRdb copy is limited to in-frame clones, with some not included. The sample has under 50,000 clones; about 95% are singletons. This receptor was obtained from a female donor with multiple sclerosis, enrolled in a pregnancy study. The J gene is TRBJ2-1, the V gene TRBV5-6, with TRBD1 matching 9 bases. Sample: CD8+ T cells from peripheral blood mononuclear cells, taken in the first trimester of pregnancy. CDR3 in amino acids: CASSSNRGPSYNEQFF. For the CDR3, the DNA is TGTGCCAGCAGCTCAAACAGGGGGCCCTCCTACAATGAGCAGTTCTTC.